This TCR beta chain was sequenced for a study of TIL therapy for anti-PD-1-resistant metastatic lung cancer. The time point is: pre-treatment sample, taken before nivolumab and TIL therapy. Most excised metastases sampled were pleural nodules or supraclavicular lymph nodes. The germline V gene encodes CDR1 SGDLS and CDR2 YYNGEE. This CDR3 spans 14 amino acids. Trimming at V came to 2 bases and at J to 6 bases, leaving 4 bases not matched to a gene. Sequencing used immunoSEQ v3. TCRdb's copy holds only in-frame clones and misses some; the assay was immunoSEQ multiplex PCR. The sample gives 45,000 to 60,000 clones, approximately 70% of which show up once; 5.6% is in the top ten.

This chain links TRBV9 with TRBJ1-4; TRBD1 matches 7 bases. The receptor was isolated from a person aged 25-85 years with non-small cell lung cancer. Sequences were derived from tumor tissue, sampled at baseline. The CDR3 is CASSVSGTDEKLFF. DNA for the CDR3: TGTGCCAGCAGCGTCTCCGGGACAGATGAAAAACTGTTTTTT.